What follows is one T cell receptor beta chain and its context. The antigen remains undetermined. Noted time point: baseline, week 1 (first vaccination visit). Noted treatment: pre-vaccination baseline after standard-of-care therapy. Method: immunoSEQ multiplex PCR; TCRdb's copy keeps in-frame clones and lacks some. The sample carries roughly 99,000 clones, around 90% recorded once. The data originate from a study of a mutant IDH1 vaccine in newly diagnosed glioma. This CDR3 is 14 amino acids long. V lost 0 bases, J lost 4 bases, and 10 bases lay in between. Germline-derived CDR1 and CDR2 are GTSNPN and SVGIG (reference sequence). General study points: It was approximately 92% of patients that developed vaccine-induced immune responses.

Specimen: PBMCs, collected from a glioma patient treated with radiotherapy, temozolomide or both. The chain employs TRBV30 and TRBJ1-5; D unclear. The TCR comes from a woman aged 45-65 years with glioma. CDR3: CAWSVLGGNQPQHF. Here the CDR3 DNA reads TGTGCCTGGAGTGTACTGGGAGGGAATCAGCCCCAGCATTTT.